This T cell receptor (beta chain) was recovered during a study of glioma-infiltrating T cells. Using RNA template, CDR3s of TCR alpha and beta were amplified with iRepertoire arm-PCR. TCRdb re-derived calls from the multiplex PCR reads in MiXCR, one entry per CDR3 protein. Of roughly 200,000 distinct CDR3 sequences in the sample, approximately 30% are singletons; the top ten hold around 20%. This clonotype was detected ten times or more. The antigen is unknown. General study points: Gliomas, especially low-grade, showed above-expected tissue-blood divergence; non-neoplastic patients showed below.

Germline-derived CDR1 and CDR2 are SNHLY and FYNNEI. The CDR3 covers 14 residues. The V end lost 8 bases, the J end lost 4 bases, and 17 bases lay between the germline ends. V is TRBV2 and J is TRBJ1-2, with D perhaps matching TRBD1 (5 bases). The sequenced material came from glioma tissue, nonneoplastic brain tissue, or PBMCs (not recorded which). This receptor was obtained from a human donor with low-grade glioma or glioblastoma, undergoing nonglioma brain surgery, or in good health (not recorded which). The CDR3 reads CASEPPGRSYGYTF. The CDR3 DNA follows: TGTGCCAGCGAACCTCCGGGACGGTCCTATGGCTACACCTTC.